Listed below are T cell receptor beta chains from one sample, sequenced in a study of CD8 T cells in ankylosing spondylitis. TCRdb reprocessed the 5' RACE reads with MiXCR, giving one entry per CDR3 protein. The sample carries about 800,000 distinct CDR3 sequences, about an eighth recorded once. Sequencing was performed on blood, either unsorted or a sorted T cell fraction (not recorded which). Every receptor here comes from a male donor with ankylosing spondylitis. Each CDR3 is given with its conserved first and last residue. A D gene is named only where the DNA matches it firmly. Clone size is given for some rows only: seen once, a few or many times, or a class if the clone is expanded.

d_call: NA; v_call: TRBV6-2/TRBV6-3; clone_size: NA; j_call: TRBJ1-5; cdr3_aa: CASSKDTYYQPQHF; cdr3_nt: TGTGCCAGCAGTAAGGACACCTACTATCAGCCCCAGCATTTT
d_call: NA; v_call: TRBV20-1; clone_size: many; j_call: TRBJ2-3; cdr3_aa: CSAGPPSTDTQYF; cdr3_nt: TGCAGTGCCGGTCCGCCTAGCACAGATACGCAGTATTTT
d_call: TRBD2; v_call: TRBV5-5; clone_size: NA; j_call: TRBJ2-7; cdr3_aa: CASSRHGGSAYEQYF; cdr3_nt: TGTGCCAGCAGCCGTCACGGGGGGTCCGCCTACGAGCAGTACTTC
d_call: NA; v_call: TRBV27; clone_size: many; j_call: TRBJ2-7; cdr3_aa: CASGWDGRKGYEQYF; cdr3_nt: TGTGCCAGCGGTTGGGACGGCCGGAAGGGTTACGAGCAGTACTTC
d_call: TRBD1; v_call: TRBV4-3; clone_size: many; j_call: TRBJ2-7; cdr3_aa: CASSRSGTGTYEQYF; cdr3_nt: TGCGCCAGCAGTCGGTCCGGGACAGGGACCTACGAGCAGTACTTC
d_call: NA; v_call: TRBV5-6; clone_size: few; j_call: TRBJ2-7; cdr3_aa: CASSFTGMGEQYF; cdr3_nt: TGTGCCAGCAGCTTTACAGGGATGGGAGAGCAGTACTTC
d_call: NA; v_call: TRBV19; clone_size: few; j_call: TRBJ2-2; cdr3_aa: CASSRLGETGELFF; cdr3_nt: TGTGCCAGTAGTAGGTTGGGGGAGACCGGGGAGCTGTTTTTT
d_call: NA; v_call: TRBV6-2/TRBV6-3; clone_size: few; j_call: TRBJ2-5; cdr3_aa: CASRFRVEAETQYF; cdr3_nt: TGTGCCAGCAGGTTCAGGGTAGAGGCAGAGACCCAGTACTTC
d_call: TRBD1; v_call: TRBV9; clone_size: few; j_call: TRBJ1-4; cdr3_aa: CASSVGDSYEKLFF; cdr3_nt: TGTGCCAGCAGCGTAGGGGACAGCTATGAAAAACTGTTTTTT
d_call: TRBD1; v_call: TRBV5-1; clone_size: many; j_call: TRBJ2-2; cdr3_aa: CASSRGQGAGELFF; cdr3_nt: TGCGCCAGCAGCCGTGGACAGGGGGCCGGGGAGCTGTTTTTT
d_call: TRBD2; v_call: TRBV2; clone_size: few; j_call: TRBJ2-2; cdr3_aa: CASRGLAGVVSAGELFF; cdr3_nt: TGTGCCAGCAGGGGACTAGCGGGAGTGGTCTCGGCCGGGGAGCTGTTTTTT
d_call: TRBD2; v_call: TRBV7-3; clone_size: NA; j_call: TRBJ2-1; cdr3_aa: CASSPQRGGRGEQFF; cdr3_nt: TGTGCCAGCAGCCCACAGCGGGGGGGCCGGGGGGAGCAGTTCTTC
d_call: NA; v_call: TRBV20-1; clone_size: NA; j_call: TRBJ1-1; cdr3_aa: CSARVTGAAFF; cdr3_nt: TGCAGTGCTAGAGTCACGGGAGCAGCTTTCTTT
d_call: NA; v_call: TRBV29-1; clone_size: many; j_call: TRBJ2-7; cdr3_aa: CSVEGRSYEQYF; cdr3_nt: TGCAGCGTTGAAGGGCGGTCCTACGAGCAGTACTTC
d_call: NA; v_call: TRBV28; clone_size: once; j_call: TRBJ2-1; cdr3_aa: CASNSLEGLSFINEQFF; cdr3_nt: TGTGCCAGCAACTCACTAGAGGGGCTTTCGTTTATCAATGAGCAGTTCTTC
d_call: NA; v_call: TRBV4-3; clone_size: many; j_call: TRBJ2-1; cdr3_aa: CASSQVSGDLYYNEQFF; cdr3_nt: TGCGCCAGCAGCCAAGTAAGCGGAGATCTTTACTACAATGAGCAGTTCTTC
d_call: NA; v_call: TRBV7-2; clone_size: NA; j_call: TRBJ1-2; cdr3_aa: CASSLNSWTNYGYTF; cdr3_nt: TGTGCCAGCAGCTTAAACTCCTGGACTAACTATGGCTACACCTTC
d_call: NA; v_call: TRBV20-1; clone_size: few; j_call: TRBJ2-3; cdr3_aa: CSARDLFQARTDTQYF; cdr3_nt: TGCAGTGCTAGAGATCTTTTCCAGGCCCGCACAGATACGCAGTATTTT
d_call: NA; v_call: TRBV20-1; clone_size: many; j_call: TRBJ2-7; cdr3_aa: CSASKLRGLGRDEQYF; cdr3_nt: TGCAGTGCTAGTAAACTGCGGGGATTGGGAAGGGACGAGCAGTACTTC
d_call: TRBD1; v_call: TRBV5-1; clone_size: many; j_call: TRBJ1-1; cdr3_aa: CASSTGATEAFF; cdr3_nt: TGCGCCAGCAGCACAGGGGCTACTGAAGCTTTCTTT
d_call: TRBD1; v_call: TRBV20-1; clone_size: NA; j_call: TRBJ1-5; cdr3_aa: CSAGQGGNQPQHF; cdr3_nt: TGCAGTGCCGGGCAGGGGGGCAATCAGCCCCAGCATTTT
d_call: NA; v_call: TRBV7-2; clone_size: few; j_call: TRBJ2-7; cdr3_aa: CASSLNTGPYEQYF; cdr3_nt: TGTGCCAGCAGCTTAAACACAGGCCCCTACGAGCAGTACTTC
d_call: TRBD1; v_call: TRBV4-3; clone_size: few; j_call: TRBJ1-2; cdr3_aa: CASSQPSPGQGAFGYTF; cdr3_nt: TGCGCCAGCAGCCAACCAAGCCCGGGACAGGGGGCGTTTGGCTACACCTTC
d_call: NA; v_call: TRBV20-1; clone_size: NA; j_call: TRBJ1-6; cdr3_aa: CSAREPGRYNSPLHF; cdr3_nt: TGCAGTGCTAGAGAACCGGGTCGCTATAATTCACCCCTCCACTTT
d_call: TRBD2; v_call: TRBV3-1; clone_size: few; j_call: TRBJ2-5; cdr3_aa: CASSQSTSGGRTQYF; cdr3_nt: TGTGCCAGCAGCCAAAGCACTAGCGGGGGACGGACCCAGTACTTC
d_call: TRBD2; v_call: TRBV7-2; clone_size: many; j_call: TRBJ2-3; cdr3_aa: CASSFGLAGGSDTQYF; cdr3_nt: TGTGCCAGCAGCTTCGGACTAGCGGGAGGGTCAGATACGCAGTATTTT